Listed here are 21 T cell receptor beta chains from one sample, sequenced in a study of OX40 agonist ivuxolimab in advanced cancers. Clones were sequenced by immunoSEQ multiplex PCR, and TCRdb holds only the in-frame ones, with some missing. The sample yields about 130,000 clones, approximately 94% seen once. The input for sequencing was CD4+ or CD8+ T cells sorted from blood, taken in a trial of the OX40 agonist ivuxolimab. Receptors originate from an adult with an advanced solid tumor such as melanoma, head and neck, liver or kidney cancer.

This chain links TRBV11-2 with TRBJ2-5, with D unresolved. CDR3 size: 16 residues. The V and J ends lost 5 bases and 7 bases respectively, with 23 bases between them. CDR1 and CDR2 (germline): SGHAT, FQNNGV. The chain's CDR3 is CASSQATVPSPGTQYF. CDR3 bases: TGTGCCAGCAGCCAAGCGACTGTGCCCTCTCCAGGGACCCAGTACTTC.

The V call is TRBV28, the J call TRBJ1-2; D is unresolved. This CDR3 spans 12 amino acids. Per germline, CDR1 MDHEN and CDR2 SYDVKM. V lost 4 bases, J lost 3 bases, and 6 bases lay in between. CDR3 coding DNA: TGTGCCAGCAGTTGGCAGGACTATGGCTACACCTTC. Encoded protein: CASSWQDYGYTF.

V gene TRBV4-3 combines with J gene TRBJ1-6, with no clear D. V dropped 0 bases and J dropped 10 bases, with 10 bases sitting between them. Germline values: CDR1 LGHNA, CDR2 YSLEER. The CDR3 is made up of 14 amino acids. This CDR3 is CASSQDKTKSPLHF. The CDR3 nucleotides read TGCGCCAGCAGCCAAGACAAGACGAAATCACCCCTCCACTTT.

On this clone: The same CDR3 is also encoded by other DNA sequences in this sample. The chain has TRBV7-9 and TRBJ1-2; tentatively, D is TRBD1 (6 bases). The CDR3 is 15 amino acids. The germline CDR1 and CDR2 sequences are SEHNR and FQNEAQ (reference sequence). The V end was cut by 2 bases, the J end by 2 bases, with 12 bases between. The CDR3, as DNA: TGTGCCAGCAGCTTAAGCAGGGGAGGGAACTATGGCTACACCTTC. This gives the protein CASSLSRGGNYGYTF.

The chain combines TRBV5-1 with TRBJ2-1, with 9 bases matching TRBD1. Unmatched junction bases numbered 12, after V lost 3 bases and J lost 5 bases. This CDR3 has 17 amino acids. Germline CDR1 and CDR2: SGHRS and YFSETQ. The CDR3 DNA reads TGCGCCAGCAGCTCCACCGGAAACAGGGGGCAACACAATGAGCAGTTCTTC. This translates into CASSSTGNRGQHNEQFF. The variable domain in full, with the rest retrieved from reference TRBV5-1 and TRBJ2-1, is KAGVTQTPRYLIKTRGQQVTLSCSPISGHRSVSWYQQTPGQGLQFLFEYFSETQRNKGNFPGRFSGRQFSNSRSEMNVSTLELGDSALYLCASSSTGNRGQHNEQFFGPGTRLTVL.

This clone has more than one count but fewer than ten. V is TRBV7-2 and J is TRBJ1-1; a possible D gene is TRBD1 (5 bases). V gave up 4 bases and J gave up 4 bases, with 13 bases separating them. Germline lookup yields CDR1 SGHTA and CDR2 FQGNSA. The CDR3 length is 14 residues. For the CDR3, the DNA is TGTGCCAGCAGCTCCCCCCCGGGGGTCACTGAAGCTTTCTTT. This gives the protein CASSSPPGVTEAFF.

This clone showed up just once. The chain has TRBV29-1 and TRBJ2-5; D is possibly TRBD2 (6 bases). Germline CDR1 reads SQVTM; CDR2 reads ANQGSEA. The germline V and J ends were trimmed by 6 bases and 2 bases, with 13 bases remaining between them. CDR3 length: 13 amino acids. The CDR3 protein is CSVDPGLQETQYF. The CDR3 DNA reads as TGCAGCGTCGATCCGGGACTGCAAGAGACCCAGTACTTC.

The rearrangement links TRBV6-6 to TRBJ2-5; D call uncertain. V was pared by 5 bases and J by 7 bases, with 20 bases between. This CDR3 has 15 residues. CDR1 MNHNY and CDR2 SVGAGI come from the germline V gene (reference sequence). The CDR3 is CASSAGQRHHLTQYF. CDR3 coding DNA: TGTGCCAGCAGTGCCGGGCAGAGGCATCACCTGACCCAGTACTTC.

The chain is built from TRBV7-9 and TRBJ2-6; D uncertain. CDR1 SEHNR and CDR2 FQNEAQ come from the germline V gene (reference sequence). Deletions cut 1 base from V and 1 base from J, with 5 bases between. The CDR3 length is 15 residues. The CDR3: CASSLVPSGANVLTF. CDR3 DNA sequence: TGTGCCAGCAGCTTAGTCCCTTCTGGGGCCAACGTCCTGACTTTC.

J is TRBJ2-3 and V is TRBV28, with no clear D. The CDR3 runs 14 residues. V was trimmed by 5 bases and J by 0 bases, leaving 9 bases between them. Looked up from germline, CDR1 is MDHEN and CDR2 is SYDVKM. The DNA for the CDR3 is TGTGCCAGCAGTCGTAGCCGAAGCACAGATACGCAGTATTTT. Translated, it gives CASSRSRSTDTQYF.

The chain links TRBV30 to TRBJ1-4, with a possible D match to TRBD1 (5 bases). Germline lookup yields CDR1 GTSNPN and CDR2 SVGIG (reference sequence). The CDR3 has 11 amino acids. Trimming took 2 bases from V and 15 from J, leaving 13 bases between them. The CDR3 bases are TGTGCCTGGAGTCGACCGGACATTGTGTTTTTT. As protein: CAWSRPDIVFF.

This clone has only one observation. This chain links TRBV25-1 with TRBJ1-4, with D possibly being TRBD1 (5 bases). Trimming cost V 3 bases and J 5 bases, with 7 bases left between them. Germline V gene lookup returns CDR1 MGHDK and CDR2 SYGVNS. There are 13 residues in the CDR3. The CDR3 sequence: CASSESGNEKLFF. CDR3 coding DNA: TGTGCCAGCAGTGAGTCAGGGAATGAAAAACTGTTTTTT.

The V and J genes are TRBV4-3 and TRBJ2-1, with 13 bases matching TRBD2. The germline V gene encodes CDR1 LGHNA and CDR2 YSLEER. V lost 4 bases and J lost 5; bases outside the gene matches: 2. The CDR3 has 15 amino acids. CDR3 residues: CASSPGLAGNNEQFF. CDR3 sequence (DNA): TGCGCCAGCAGCCCGGGACTAGCGGGAAACAATGAGCAGTTCTTC.

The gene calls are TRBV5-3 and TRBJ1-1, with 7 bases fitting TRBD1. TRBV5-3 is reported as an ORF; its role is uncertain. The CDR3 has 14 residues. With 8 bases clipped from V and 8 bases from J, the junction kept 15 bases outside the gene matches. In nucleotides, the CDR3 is TGTGCCAGCAGGCCGATAGGGGGCTTTATGGAAGCTTTCTTT. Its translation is CASRPIGGFMEAFF.

Here the CDR3 DNA reads TGTGCCAGCCGCCAAGCGGGGGGCACAGATACGCAGTATTTT. Encoded protein: CASRQAGGTDTQYF. The rearrangement joins TRBV27 to TRBJ2-3, with 8 positions matching TRBD2. This CDR3 has 14 residues. The V segment lost 8 bases and the J segment 1 base; nucleotides outside the gene matches: 5. Germline loops: CDR1 MNHEY, CDR2 SMNVEV (reference sequence).

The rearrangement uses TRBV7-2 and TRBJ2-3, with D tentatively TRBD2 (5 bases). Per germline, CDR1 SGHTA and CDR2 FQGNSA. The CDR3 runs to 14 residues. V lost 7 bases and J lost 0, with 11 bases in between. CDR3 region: CASISGGSTDTQYF. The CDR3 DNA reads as TGTGCCAGCATAAGCGGTGGAAGCACAGATACGCAGTATTTT.

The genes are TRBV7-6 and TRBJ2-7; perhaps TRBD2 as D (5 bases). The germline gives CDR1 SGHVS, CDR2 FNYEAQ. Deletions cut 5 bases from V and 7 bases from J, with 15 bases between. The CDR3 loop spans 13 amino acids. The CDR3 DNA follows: TGTGCCAGCAGCACGGACTCCGCCGGAGAGCAGTACTTC. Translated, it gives CASSTDSAGEQYF.

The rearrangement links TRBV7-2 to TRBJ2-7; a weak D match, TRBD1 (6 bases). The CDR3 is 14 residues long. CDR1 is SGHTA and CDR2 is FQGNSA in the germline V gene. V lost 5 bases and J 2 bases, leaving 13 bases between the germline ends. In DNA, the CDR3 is TGTGCCAGCAGCCTCCTGGACAGACCCTACGAGCAGTACTTC. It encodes CASSLLDRPYEQYF.

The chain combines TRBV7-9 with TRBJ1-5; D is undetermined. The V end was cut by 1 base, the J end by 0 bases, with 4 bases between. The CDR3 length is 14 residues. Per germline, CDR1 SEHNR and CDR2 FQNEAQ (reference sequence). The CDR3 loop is CASSLGYSNQPQHF. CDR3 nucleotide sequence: TGTGCCAGCAGCTTAGGATATAGCAATCAGCCCCAGCATTTT.

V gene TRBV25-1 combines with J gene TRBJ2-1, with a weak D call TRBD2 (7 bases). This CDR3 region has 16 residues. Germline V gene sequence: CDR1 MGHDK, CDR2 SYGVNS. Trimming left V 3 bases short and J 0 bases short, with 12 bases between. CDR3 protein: CASSEGGGGSYNEQFF. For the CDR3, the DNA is TGTGCCAGCAGTGAGGGGGGCGGGGGCTCCTACAATGAGCAGTTCTTC.

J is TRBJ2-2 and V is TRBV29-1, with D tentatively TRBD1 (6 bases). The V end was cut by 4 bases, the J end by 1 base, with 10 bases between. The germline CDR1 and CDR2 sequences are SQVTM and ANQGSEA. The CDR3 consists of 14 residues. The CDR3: CSVVGTRNTGELFF. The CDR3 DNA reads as TGCAGCGTTGTCGGGACACGGAACACCGGGGAGCTGTTTTTT.